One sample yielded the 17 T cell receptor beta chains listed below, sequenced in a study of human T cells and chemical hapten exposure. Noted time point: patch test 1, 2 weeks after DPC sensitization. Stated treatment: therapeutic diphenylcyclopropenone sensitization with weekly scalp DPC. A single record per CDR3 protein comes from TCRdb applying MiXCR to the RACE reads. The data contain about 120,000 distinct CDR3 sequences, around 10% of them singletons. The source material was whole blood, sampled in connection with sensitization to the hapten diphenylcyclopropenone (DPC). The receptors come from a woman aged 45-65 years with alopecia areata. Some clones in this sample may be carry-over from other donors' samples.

The CDR3 here is CASSQILTGELFF. Here the CDR3 DNA reads TGTGCCAGCAGCCAGATTCTCACCGGGGAGCTGTTTTTT. The J gene is TRBJ2-2, the V gene TRBV7-9; D call uncertain. The CDR3 contains 13 residues. The V gene lost 5 bases and the J gene lost 4 bases, with 8 bases spanning the gap. CDR1 and CDR2 from the germline V gene are SEHNR and FQNEAQ (reference sequence).

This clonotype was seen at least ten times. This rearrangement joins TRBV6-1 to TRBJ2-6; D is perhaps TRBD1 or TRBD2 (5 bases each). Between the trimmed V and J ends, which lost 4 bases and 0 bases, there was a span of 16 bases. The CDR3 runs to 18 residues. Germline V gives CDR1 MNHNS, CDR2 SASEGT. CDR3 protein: CASSGGILRSSGANVLTF. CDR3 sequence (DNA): TGTGCCAGCAGTGGGGGGATACTGCGGTCCTCTGGGGCCAACGTCCTGACTTTC.

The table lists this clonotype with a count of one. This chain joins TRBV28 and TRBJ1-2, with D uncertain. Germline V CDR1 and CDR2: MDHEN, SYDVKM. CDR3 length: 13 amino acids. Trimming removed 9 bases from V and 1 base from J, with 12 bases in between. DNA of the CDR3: TGTGCCAGTGCCCTACTAAGTAACTATGGCTACACCTTC. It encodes CASALLSNYGYTF.

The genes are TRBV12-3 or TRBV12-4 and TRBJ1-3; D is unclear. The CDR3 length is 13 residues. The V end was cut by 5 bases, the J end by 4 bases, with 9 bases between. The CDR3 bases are TGTGCCAGCAGTAGGGATACCGGAAACACCATATATTTT. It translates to CASSRDTGNTIYF.

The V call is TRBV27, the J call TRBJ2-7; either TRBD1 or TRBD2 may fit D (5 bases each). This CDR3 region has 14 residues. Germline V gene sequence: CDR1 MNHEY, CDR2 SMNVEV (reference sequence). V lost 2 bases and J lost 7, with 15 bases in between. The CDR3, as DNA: TGTGCCAGCAGTTTAAAGCTTAGGGGACGGGAGCAGTACTTC. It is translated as CASSLKLRGREQYF.

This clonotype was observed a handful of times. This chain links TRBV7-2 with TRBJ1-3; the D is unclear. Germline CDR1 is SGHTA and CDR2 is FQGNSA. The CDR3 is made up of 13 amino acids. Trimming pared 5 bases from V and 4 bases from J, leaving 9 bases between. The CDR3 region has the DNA TGTGCCAGCAGCCCTACGTACGGAAACACCATATATTTT. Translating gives CASSPTYGNTIYF.

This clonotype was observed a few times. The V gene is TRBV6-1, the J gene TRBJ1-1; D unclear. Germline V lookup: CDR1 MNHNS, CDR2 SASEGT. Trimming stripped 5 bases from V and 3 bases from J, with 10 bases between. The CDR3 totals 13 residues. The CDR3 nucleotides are TGTGCCAGCAGTCTTTTGCAGTACACTGAAGCTTTCTTT. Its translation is CASSLLQYTEAFF.

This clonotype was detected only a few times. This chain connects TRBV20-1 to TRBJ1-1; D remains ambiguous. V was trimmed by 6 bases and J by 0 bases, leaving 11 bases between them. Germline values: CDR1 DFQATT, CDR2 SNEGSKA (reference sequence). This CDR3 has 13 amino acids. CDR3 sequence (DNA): TGCAGTGCCAGGCCTCAGGTGAACACTGAAGCTTTCTTT. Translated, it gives CSARPQVNTEAFF.

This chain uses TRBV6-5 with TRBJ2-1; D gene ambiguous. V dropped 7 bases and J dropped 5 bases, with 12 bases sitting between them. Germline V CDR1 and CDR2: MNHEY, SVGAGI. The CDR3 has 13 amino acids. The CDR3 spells CASTRSGNNEQFF. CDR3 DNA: TGTGCCAGCACCCGTAGTGGCAACAATGAGCAGTTCTTC.

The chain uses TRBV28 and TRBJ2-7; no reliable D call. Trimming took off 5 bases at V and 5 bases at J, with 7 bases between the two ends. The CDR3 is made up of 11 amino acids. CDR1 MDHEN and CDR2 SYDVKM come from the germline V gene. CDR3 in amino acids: CASSVRDEQYF. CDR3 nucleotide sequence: TGTGCCAGCAGTGTACGGGACGAGCAGTACTTC.

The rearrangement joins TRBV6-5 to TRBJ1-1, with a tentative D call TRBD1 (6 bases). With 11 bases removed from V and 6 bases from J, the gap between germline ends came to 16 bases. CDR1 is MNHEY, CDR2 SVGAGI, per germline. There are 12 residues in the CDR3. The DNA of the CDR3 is TGTGCCGTCGGGGGGCATGACGCTGAAGCTTTCTTT. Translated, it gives CAVGGHDAEAFF.

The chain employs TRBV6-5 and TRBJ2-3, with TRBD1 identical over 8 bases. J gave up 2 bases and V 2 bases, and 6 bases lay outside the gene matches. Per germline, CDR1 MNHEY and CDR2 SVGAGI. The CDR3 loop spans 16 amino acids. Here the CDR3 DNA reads TGTGCCAGCAGTTACCTGACAGGGGAGTCCACAGATACGCAGTATTTT. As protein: CASSYLTGESTDTQYF.

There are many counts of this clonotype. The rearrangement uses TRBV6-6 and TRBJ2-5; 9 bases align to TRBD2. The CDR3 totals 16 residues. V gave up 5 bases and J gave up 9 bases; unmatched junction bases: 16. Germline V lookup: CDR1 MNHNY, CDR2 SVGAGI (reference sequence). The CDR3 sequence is CASSARLAALIWAQYF. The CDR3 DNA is TGTGCCAGCAGTGCGAGACTAGCGGCTCTTATTTGGGCCCAGTACTTC.

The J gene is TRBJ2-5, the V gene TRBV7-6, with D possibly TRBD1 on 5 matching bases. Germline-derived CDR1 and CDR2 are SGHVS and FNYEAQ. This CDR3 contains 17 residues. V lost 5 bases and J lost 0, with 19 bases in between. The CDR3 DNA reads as TGTGCCAGCAGCCTAGTGTCGACAGCGTCGTACCAAGAGACCCAGTACTTC. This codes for CASSLVSTASYQETQYF.

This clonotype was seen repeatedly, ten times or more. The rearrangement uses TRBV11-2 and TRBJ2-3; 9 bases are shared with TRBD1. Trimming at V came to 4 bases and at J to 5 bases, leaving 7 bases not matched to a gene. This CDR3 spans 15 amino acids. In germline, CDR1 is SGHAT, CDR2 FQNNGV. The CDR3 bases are TGTGCCAGCAGCTACAGGGGGCGCGATGGAGATACGCAGTATTTT. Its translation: CASSYRGRDGDTQYF.

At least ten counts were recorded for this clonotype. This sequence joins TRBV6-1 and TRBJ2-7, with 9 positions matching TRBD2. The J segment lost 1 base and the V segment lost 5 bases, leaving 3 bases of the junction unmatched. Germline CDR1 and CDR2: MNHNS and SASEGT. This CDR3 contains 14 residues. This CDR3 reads CASSPSGISYEQYF. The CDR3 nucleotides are TGTGCCAGCAGTCCTAGCGGGATTTCCTACGAGCAGTACTTC.

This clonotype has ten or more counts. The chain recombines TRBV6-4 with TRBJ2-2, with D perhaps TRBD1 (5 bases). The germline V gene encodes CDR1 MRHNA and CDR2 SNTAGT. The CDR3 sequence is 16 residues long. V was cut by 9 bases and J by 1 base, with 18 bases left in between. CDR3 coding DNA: TGTGCCAGAAACCAGTCCAGGGATCAGAACACCGGGGAGCTGTTTTTT. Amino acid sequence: CARNQSRDQNTGELFF.